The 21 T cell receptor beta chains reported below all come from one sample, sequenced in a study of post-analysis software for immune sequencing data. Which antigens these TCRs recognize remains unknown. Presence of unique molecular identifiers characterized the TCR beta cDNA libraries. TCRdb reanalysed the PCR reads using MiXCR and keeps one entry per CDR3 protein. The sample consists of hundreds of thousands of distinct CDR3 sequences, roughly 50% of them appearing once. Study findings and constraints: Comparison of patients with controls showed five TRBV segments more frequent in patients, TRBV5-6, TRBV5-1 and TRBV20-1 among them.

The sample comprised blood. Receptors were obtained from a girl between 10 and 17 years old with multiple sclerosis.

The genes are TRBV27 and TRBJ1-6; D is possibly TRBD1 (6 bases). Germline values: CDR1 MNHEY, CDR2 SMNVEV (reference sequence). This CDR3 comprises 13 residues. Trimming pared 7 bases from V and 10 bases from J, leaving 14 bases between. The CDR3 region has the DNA TGTGCCAGCACCATCTTCAGGGGCTCACCCCTCCACTTT. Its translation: CASTIFRGSPLHF.

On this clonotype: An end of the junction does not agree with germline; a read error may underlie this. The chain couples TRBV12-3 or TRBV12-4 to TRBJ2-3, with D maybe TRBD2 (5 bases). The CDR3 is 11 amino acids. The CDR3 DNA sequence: TGTGCCAGCGTGAGGGAAGATACGCAGTATTTC. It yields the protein CASVREDTQYF.

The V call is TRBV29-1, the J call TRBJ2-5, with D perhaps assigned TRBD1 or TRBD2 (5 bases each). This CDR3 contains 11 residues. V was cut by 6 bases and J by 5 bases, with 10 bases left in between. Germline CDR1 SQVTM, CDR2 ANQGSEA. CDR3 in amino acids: CSVPWGETQYF. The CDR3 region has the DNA TGCAGCGTCCCTTGGGGGGAGACCCAGTACTTC.

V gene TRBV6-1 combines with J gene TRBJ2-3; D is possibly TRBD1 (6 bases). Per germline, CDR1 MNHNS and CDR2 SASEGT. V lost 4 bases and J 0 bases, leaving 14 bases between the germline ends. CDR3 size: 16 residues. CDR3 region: CASSALTGTSTDTQYF. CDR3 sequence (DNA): TGTGCCAGCAGTGCCCTGACAGGTACTAGCACAGATACGCAGTATTTT.

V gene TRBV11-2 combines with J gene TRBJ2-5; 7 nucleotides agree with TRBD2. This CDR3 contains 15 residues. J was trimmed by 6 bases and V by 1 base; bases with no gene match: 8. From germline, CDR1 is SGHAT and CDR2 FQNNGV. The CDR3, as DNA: TGTGCCAGCAGCTTAGGAAGGCTAGCGGATAAGACCCAGTACTTC. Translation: CASSLGRLADKTQYF.

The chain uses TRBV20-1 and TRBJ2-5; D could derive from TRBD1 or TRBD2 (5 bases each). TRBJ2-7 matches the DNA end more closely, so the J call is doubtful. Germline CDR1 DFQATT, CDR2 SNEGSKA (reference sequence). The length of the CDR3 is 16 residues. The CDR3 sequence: CSARDHGGISSYEQYF. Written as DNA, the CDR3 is TGCAGTGCTAGAGATCATGGGGGAATATCATCCTACGAGCAGTACTTC.

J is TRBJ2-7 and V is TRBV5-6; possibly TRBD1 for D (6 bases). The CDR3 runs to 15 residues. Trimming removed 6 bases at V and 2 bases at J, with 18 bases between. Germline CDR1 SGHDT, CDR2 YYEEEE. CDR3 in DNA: TGTGCCAGCACTTGGGGGCCTGGTGGGACCTACGAGCAGTACTTC. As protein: CASTWGPGGTYEQYF.

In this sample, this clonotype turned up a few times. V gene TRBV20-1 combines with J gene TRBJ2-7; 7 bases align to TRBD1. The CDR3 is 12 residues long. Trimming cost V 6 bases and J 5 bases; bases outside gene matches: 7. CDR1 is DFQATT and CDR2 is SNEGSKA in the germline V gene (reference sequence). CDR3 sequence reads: CSAATGFNEQYF. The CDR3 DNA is TGCAGTGCCGCGACAGGGTTCAACGAGCAGTACTTC.

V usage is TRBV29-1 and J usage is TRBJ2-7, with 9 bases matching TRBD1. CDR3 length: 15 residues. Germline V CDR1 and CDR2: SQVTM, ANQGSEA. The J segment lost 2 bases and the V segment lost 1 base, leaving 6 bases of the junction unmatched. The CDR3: CSVEVARDRAYEQYF. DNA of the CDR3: TGCAGCGTTGAAGTTGCCCGGGACAGGGCCTACGAGCAGTACTTC.

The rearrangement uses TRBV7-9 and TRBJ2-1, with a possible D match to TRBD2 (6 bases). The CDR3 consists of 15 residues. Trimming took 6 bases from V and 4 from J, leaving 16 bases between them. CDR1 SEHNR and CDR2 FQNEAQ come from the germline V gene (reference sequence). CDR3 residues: CASRAGSREYNEQFF. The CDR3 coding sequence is TGTGCCAGCAGGGCCGGGAGCCGGGAGTACAATGAGCAGTTCTTC. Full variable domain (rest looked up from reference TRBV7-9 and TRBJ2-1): DTGVSQNPRHKITKRGQNVTFRCDPISEHNRLYWYRQTLGQGPEFLTYFQNEAQLEKSRLLSDRFSAERPKGSFSTLEIQRTEQGDSAMYLCASRAGSREYNEQFFGPGTRLTVL.

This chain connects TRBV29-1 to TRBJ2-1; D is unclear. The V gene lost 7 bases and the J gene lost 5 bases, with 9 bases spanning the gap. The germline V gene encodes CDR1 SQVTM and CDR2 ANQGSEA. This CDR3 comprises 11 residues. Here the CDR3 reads CSAHLHNEQFF. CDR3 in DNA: TGCAGCGCTCACTTACACAATGAGCAGTTCTTC.

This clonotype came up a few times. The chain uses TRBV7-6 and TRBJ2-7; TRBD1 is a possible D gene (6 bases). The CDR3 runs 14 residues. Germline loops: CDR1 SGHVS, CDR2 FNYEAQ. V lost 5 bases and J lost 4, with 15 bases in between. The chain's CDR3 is CASSAGAGEYEQYF. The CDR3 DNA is TGTGCCAGCAGCGCCGGGGCAGGGGAATACGAGCAGTACTTC.

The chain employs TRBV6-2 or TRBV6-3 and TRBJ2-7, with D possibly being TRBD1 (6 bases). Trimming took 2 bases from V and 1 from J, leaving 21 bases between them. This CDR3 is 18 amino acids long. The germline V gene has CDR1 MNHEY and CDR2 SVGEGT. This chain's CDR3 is CASSYKRQQGAASYEQYF. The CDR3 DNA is TGTGCCAGCAGTTACAAAAGGCAACAGGGTGCGGCATCCTACGAGCAGTACTTC.

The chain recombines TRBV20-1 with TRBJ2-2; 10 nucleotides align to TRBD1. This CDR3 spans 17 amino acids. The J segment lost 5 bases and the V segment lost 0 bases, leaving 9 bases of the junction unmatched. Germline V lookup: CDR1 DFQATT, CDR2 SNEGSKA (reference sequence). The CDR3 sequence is CSARDSGQGRLTGELFF. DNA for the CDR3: TGCAGTGCTAGAGATTCGGGACAGGGGCGGTTGACCGGGGAGCTGTTTTTT.

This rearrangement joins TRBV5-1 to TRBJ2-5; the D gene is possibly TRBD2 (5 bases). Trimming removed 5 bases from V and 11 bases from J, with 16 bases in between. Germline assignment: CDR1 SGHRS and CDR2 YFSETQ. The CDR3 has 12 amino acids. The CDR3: CASSHAGGEQYF. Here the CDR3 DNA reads TGCGCCAGCAGTCACGCCGGTGGGGAGCAGTACTTC.

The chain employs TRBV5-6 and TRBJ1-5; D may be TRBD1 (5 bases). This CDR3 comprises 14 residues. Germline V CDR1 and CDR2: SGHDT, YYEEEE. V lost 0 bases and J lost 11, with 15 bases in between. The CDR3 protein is CASSLGLAGRAQHF. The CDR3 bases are TGTGCCAGCAGCTTGGGACTGGCAGGGCGGGCCCAGCATTTT.

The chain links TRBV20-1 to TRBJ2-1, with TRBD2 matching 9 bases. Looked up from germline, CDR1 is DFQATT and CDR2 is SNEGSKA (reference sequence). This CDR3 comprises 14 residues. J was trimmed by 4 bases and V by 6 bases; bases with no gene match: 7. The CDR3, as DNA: TGCAGTGCGACGCGGGAGGGGAATTACAATGAGCAGTTCTTC. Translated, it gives CSATREGNYNEQFF.

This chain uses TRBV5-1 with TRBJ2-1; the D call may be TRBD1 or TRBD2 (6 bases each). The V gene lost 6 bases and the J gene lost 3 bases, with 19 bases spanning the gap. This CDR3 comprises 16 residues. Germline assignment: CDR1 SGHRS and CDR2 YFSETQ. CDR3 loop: CASTRGDSTNYNEQFF. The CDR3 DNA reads TGCGCCAGCACAAGGGGGGACTCGACAAACTACAATGAGCAGTTCTTC.

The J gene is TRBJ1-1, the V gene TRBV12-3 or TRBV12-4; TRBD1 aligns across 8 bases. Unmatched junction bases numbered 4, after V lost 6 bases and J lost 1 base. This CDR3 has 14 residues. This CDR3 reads CASRGQGPNTEAFF. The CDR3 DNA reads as TGTGCCAGCAGAGGACAGGGACCGAACACTGAAGCTTTCTTT.

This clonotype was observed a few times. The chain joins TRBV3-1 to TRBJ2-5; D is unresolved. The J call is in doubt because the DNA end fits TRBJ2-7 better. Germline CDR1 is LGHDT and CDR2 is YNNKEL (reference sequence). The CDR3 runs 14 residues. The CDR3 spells CASSLLETVREQYF. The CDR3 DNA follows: TGTGCCAGCAGCCTTCTAGAGACCGTTCGCGAGCAGTACTTC.

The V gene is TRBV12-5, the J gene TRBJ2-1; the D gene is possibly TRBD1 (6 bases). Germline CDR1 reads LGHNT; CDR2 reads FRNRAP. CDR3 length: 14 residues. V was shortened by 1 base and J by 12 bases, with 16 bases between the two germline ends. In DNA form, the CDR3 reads TGTGCTAGTGGTTTGGCAAACAGGGATGGATGGCAGTTCTTC. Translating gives CASGLANRDGWQFF.